The rows below give T cell receptor beta chains drawn from one sample of a study of blood T cell repertoires in COVID-19. The table came from immunoSEQ multiplex PCR; TCRdb's copy has only in-frame clones and leaves some out. The sample carries roughly 240,000 clones, approximately 88% recorded once. The specimen was PBMCs or T cells enriched from blood (not recorded which). These receptors all come from a woman in her thirties or forties with acute COVID-19. Each CDR3 is given with its conserved first and last residue. The D gene is left open where the match is weak. Not every row has a clone size; where given, it reads once, few, many or a size class.

d_call,v_call,j_call,cdr3_length,clone_size,cdr3_nt,cdr3_aa
TRBD1,TRBV7-9,TRBJ1-4,19,.,TGTGCCAGCAGCCCACCAGGACAGGGGGTGTCGACAACTAATGAAAAACTGTTTTTT,CASSPPGQGVSTTNEKLFF
.,TRBV12-1,TRBJ2-7,13,.,TGTGCCAGCAGCGCCCCGGACAGGGCCGAGCAGTACTTC,CASSAPDRAEQYF
.,TRBV11-3,TRBJ1-3,17,.,TGTGCCAGCAGCTTTAGAGCGGGGTCTGGCTCTGGAAACACCATATATTTT,CASSFRAGSGSGNTIYF
TRBD2,TRBV7-8,TRBJ2-7,16,.,TGTGCCAGCAACCCCTCCGGACTAGCGGCTTCCTACGAGCAGTACTTC,CASNPSGLAASYEQYF
TRBD1,TRBV19,TRBJ1-6,15,.,TGTGCCAGTAGTCCCCTAGGGACAGATAATTCACCCCTCCACTTT,CASSPLGTDNSPLHF
TRBD1,TRBV9,TRBJ1-2,14,.,TGTGCCAGCAGCGGAAGGGACAGTAACTATGGCTACACCTTC,CASSGRDSNYGYTF
.,TRBV24-1,TRBJ2-1,16,.,TGTGCCACCAGTGACCCTGCCAGGGCAGCACGAGGTGAGCAGTTCTTC,CATSDPARAARGEQFF
.,TRBV7-2,TRBJ2-3,15,.,TGTGCCAGCAGCACCTGGAGAGGTCGCACAGATACGCAGTATTTT,CASSTWRGRTDTQYF
.,TRBV19,TRBJ2-5,14,.,TGTGCCAGTAGTATCCAGGGATTCTTAGAGACCCAGTACTTC,CASSIQGFLETQYF
TRBD1,TRBV29-1,TRBJ1-2,14,few,TGCAGCGTTGTAGGGGGACAGGCGGGCTATGGCTACACCTTC,CSVVGGQAGYGYTF
.,TRBV10-2,TRBJ1-2,12,.,TGCGCCAGCAGTGAATCAGGGCATGGCTACACCTTC,CASSESGHGYTF
TRBD2,TRBV19,TRBJ2-2,14,.,TGTGCCACAGAGGCGGGAGTTTCGACCGGGGAGCTGTTTTTT,CATEAGVSTGELFF
.,TRBV5-5,TRBJ1-6,15,.,TGTGCCAGCAGCCTCAACGACGGACTAAATTCACCCCTCCACTTT,CASSLNDGLNSPLHF
.,TRBV24-1,TRBJ2-5,17,.,TGTGCCACCAGTGATTCTCGGGACTCGATGTACCAAGAGACCCAGTACTTC,CATSDSRDSMYQETQYF
TRBD2,TRBV7-6,TRBJ2-3,15,few,TGTGCCAGCAGCTTGTCGGGGGGACTCACAGATACGCAGTATTTT,CASSLSGGLTDTQYF
TRBD2,TRBV5-6,TRBJ2-1,14,.,TGTGCCAGCAGGCCTAGCGGGGGGGCGTTTGAGCAGTTCTTC,CASRPSGGAFEQFF
.,TRBV9,TRBJ2-2,15,.,TGTGCCAGCAGCGTATATACGGGGGGCACCGGGGAGCTATTTTTT,CASSVYTGGTGELFF
.,TRBV7-2,TRBJ1-3,15,.,TGTGCCAGCAGCTTGGGACTCCTCTCTGGAAACACCATATATTTT,CASSLGLLSGNTIYF
TRBD1,TRBV7-9,TRBJ2-7,15,.,TGTGCCAGCAGCCCCTGGGACAGGGGGTCCTACGAGCAGTACTTC,CASSPWDRGSYEQYF
.,TRBV6-1,TRBJ2-4,16,.,TGTGCCAGCAGTGTGGGGCAGGGGCTAGCCAAAAACATTCAGTACTTC,CASSVGQGLAKNIQYF
.,TRBV7-9,TRBJ1-4,14,.,TGTGCCAGCAGCCCTACAGGGTTTGTTGAAAAACTGTTTTTT,CASSPTGFVEKLFF
.,TRBV6-5,TRBJ1-5,13,.,TGTGCCAGCAGTCCACAGGGTGAGCAGCCCCAGCATTTT,CASSPQGEQPQHF
.,TRBV5-4,TRBJ2-6,15,.,TGTGCCAGCACCTTGGGGGGAGCTGGGGCCAACGTCCTGACTTTC,CASTLGGAGANVLTF
.,TRBV5-1,TRBJ1-6,14,.,TGCGCCAGCAGCTTGAAAGGCGGGGAATCACCCCTCCACTTT,CASSLKGGESPLHF
.,TRBV30,TRBJ1-2,14,.,TGTGCCTGGAGTCCGGGATCTATATCGTATGGCTACACCTTC,CAWSPGSISYGYTF
.,TRBV2,TRBJ1-2,15,.,TGTGCCAGCAGTGAAGGGGGGGTGAGGTCCTATGGCTACACCTTC,CASSEGGVRSYGYTF
TRBD2,TRBV11-3,TRBJ2-5,15,once,TGTGCCAGCAGCTTCAGTAGCGGGAGTTGGGAGACCCAGTACTTC,CASSFSSGSWETQYF
TRBD1,TRBV30,TRBJ1-4,14,.,TGTGCCTGGAGTCCTACAGGGGGCGATGAAAAACTGTTTTTT,CAWSPTGGDEKLFF
.,TRBV5-5,TRBJ1-4,15,.,TGTGCCAGCAGCTTGGTGGGGGGATTGGGTGAAAAACTGTTTTTT,CASSLVGGLGEKLFF
.,TRBV18,TRBJ2-3,14,.,TGTGCCAGCTCTACAAGGGGGAACACAGATACGCAGTATTTT,CASSTRGNTDTQYF
.,TRBV9,TRBJ1-5,17,.,TGTGCCAGCAGCCCCCCTCCCCGGCCAGGGGATCGACAGCCCCAGCATTTT,CASSPPPRPGDRQPQHF
.,TRBV29-1,TRBJ1-1,16,.,TGCAGCGTTGAAGCCGTAACCCCAGGGTCTGGCACTGAAGCTTTCTTT,CSVEAVTPGSGTEAFF